Sequencing of this T cell receptor (beta chain) was carried out in a study of blood T cell repertoires in COVID-19. Study details: Sources were T cells, B-cell-depleted T cells, or PBMCs; the material itself was cDNA or gDNA.

The CDR3 length is 17 residues. Germline V gene data show CDR1 as SGHVS and CDR2 as FQNEAQ. Deletions cut 2 bases from V and 5 bases from J, with 21 bases between. As originally analysed: Amplification of reference gene primers was used by the study to estimate nucleated cell counts. Sequencing was performed with immunoSEQ multiplex PCR; in TCRdb, only in-frame clones are kept and a portion is missing. For V, J and clone size, that table is used; D and trimming come from the DNA. The repertoire holds about 360,000 clones, with approximately 86% as singletons. Those enrolled in Seattle joined during active infection and were followed longitudinally afterward.

The clonotype was recovered from a woman aged 60-75 years with COVID-19, enrolled during active disease. The chain has TRBV7-8 and TRBJ1-1; D may be TRBD1 (5 bases). The sample taken for sequencing was peripheral blood. Here the CDR3 DNA reads TGTGCCAGCAGCTTATCTGGCGGCCGTTGGGGGGGGACTGAAGCTTTCTTT. Its protein is CASSLSGGRWGGTEAFF.